Below, 32 T cell receptor beta chains from the same sample are listed, as sequenced in a study of T-cell memory formation after mild COVID-19. Using its own MiXCR run on the 5' RACE reads, TCRdb lists one record per CDR3 protein. The repertoire holds about 190,000 distinct CDR3 sequences, under 30% seen once, with more than 9.5% in the top ten. Sequenced material: PBMCs or a T cell subset sorted from them (not recorded which). The receptors shown here come from an adult woman who had mild COVID-19 (a few samples of this study predate the infection). Cell type and time point are not known.

The chain is built from TRBV6-1 and TRBJ2-1, with 7 positions matching TRBD1. In germline, CDR1 is MNHNS, CDR2 SASEGT. V was pared by 7 bases and J by 7 bases, with 7 bases of the junction left unmatched. The CDR3 length is 13 residues. The CDR3 DNA sequence: TGTGCCAGCACCTTCGGGACAGTAAATGAGCAGTTCTTC. This encodes CASTFGTVNEQFF.

Only a few counts were recorded for this clonotype. The chain uses TRBV6-2 or TRBV6-3 and TRBJ2-1; weak D call: TRBD2 (6 bases). This CDR3 spans 16 amino acids. Germline loops: CDR1 MNHEY, CDR2 SVGEGT. Trimming took off 1 base at V and 5 bases at J, with 15 bases between the two ends. In DNA form, the CDR3 reads TGTGCCAGCAGTTACTTATCGGCGGGATTGAACAATGAGCAGTTCTTC. This encodes CASSYLSAGLNNEQFF.

This clonotype occurred a few times. This chain connects TRBV5-6 to TRBJ2-2, with 7 bases that match TRBD2. V was clipped by 9 bases and J by 5 bases; unmatched bases: 10. The CDR3 runs to 14 residues. The germline V gene encodes CDR1 SGHDT and CDR2 YYEEEE. The CDR3 sequence is CATFRGSLTGELFF. In nucleotides, the CDR3 is TGTGCCACGTTCCGCGGGAGTCTTACCGGGGAGCTGTTTTTT.

There are a few counts of this clonotype. The chain employs TRBV5-1 and TRBJ2-7; the D gene could be TRBD1 or TRBD2 (5 bases each). The V and J ends lost 5 bases and 3 bases respectively, with 15 bases between them. This CDR3 has 14 residues. Per germline, CDR1 SGHRS and CDR2 YFSETQ. For the CDR3, the DNA is TGCGCCAGCAGTTCCGACCGGGACCTCTACGAGCAGTACTTC. It translates to CASSSDRDLYEQYF. Full variable domain (remainder filled in from reference TRBV5-1 and TRBJ2-7): KAGVTQTPRYLIKTRGQQVTLSCSPISGHRSVSWYQQTPGQGLQFLFEYFSETQRNKGNFPGRFSGRQFSNSRSEMNVSTLELGDSALYLCASSSDRDLYEQYFGPGTRLTVT.

The chain joins TRBV5-1 to TRBJ1-2, with D possibly TRBD1 on 5 matching bases. Trimming shortened V by 7 bases and J by 2 bases, and 18 bases separated the two germline ends. The CDR3 is 15 residues long. Germline V CDR1 and CDR2: SGHRS, YFSETQ. The CDR3 loop reads CASSTRAGTNYGYTF. As DNA, the CDR3 is TGCGCCAGCTCGACGCGCGCCGGGACGAACTATGGCTACACCTTC.

This chain uses TRBV7-6 with TRBJ2-5; 7 bases map to TRBD1. Germline loops: CDR1 SGHVS, CDR2 FNYEAQ. CDR3 length: 16 residues. The junction had 9 bases not matched to a gene; V was cut back by 4 bases and J by 1 base. The CDR3 DNA is TGTGCCAGCAGCTCCCGACCGGGACAGCCCCAAGAGACCCAGTACTTC. Residues: CASSSRPGQPQETQYF.

The chain uses TRBV4-2 and TRBJ1-1; possibly TRBD1 for D (5 bases). This CDR3 has 14 amino acids. Germline V gene sequence: CDR1 LGHNA, CDR2 YNFKEQ. V gave up 4 bases and J gave up 6 bases, with 15 bases separating them. The CDR3 DNA sequence: TGTGCCAGCAGCCCGGGACGGCTAGGCTCTGAAGCTTTCTTT. Translating gives CASSPGRLGSEAFF.

This clonotype occurred a few times. The chain recombines TRBV5-1 with TRBJ1-3; D ambiguous. Germline V gives CDR1 SGHRS, CDR2 YFSETQ. The CDR3 loop spans 16 amino acids. Trimming stripped 0 bases from V and 0 bases from J, with 10 bases between. This CDR3 reads CASSLVDGDSGNTIYF. DNA of the CDR3: TGCGCCAGCAGCTTGGTTGACGGAGACTCTGGAAACACCATATATTTT.

V is TRBV5-1 and J is TRBJ1-1, with 10 bases matching TRBD1. Germline assignment: CDR1 SGHRS and CDR2 YFSETQ. V shed 4 bases and J 4 bases; nucleotides not matched to a gene: 7. This CDR3 contains 15 residues. CDR3: CASSTGTGESTEAFF. The CDR3 DNA is TGCGCCAGCAGCACCGGGACAGGGGAGAGCACTGAAGCTTTCTTT.

In its sample, this clonotype was seen a few times. For the CDR3, the DNA is TGTGCCAGCAGCGTAGGACCCAGCACAGATACGCAGTATTTT. Its translation is CASSVGPSTDTQYF. This chain joins TRBV9 and TRBJ2-3; D not resolved. The CDR3 runs to 14 residues. Between the trimmed V and J ends, which lost 0 bases and 0 bases, there was a span of 5 bases. Germline V gene sequence: CDR1 SGDLS, CDR2 YYNGEE.

This clonotype was observed a few times. The rearrangement links TRBV20-1 to TRBJ1-4; 11 bases are a match to TRBD1. Germline values: CDR1 DFQATT, CDR2 SNEGSKA (reference sequence). J gave up 7 bases and V 5 bases, and 3 bases lay outside the gene matches. The CDR3 sequence is 13 residues long. CDR3 coding DNA: TGCAGTGCTCGGACAGGGGGCCTTGAAAAACTGTTTTTT. Protein: CSARTGGLEKLFF.

The chain has TRBV6-2 or TRBV6-3 and TRBJ2-7; D might be TRBD2 (5 bases). The germline CDR1 and CDR2 sequences are MNHEY and SVGEGT. V lost 8 bases to trimming and J lost 4 bases, with 12 bases between them. The CDR3 totals 12 residues. The CDR3 region has the DNA TGTGCCAGCGACAACGGGGTGTACGAGCAGTACTTC. Amino acid sequence: CASDNGVYEQYF.

This clonotype was seen a single time. The chain combines TRBV19 with TRBJ1-1; 8 bases match TRBD1. CDR1 is LNHDA and CDR2 is SQIVND in the germline V gene (reference sequence). V lost 4 bases, J lost 1 base, and 5 bases stayed unmatched. The CDR3 sequence is 15 residues long. This CDR3 is CASSTYQGANTEAFF. The CDR3 coding sequence is TGTGCCAGTAGTACCTATCAGGGGGCGAACACTGAAGCTTTCTTT.

The chain uses TRBV4-3 and TRBJ1-2; TRBD1 might be the D (6 bases). The CDR3 length is 14 residues. CDR1 and CDR2 from the germline V gene are LGHNA and YSLEER. The ends were cut back, 1 base at V and 7 bases at J, with 13 bases in the middle. Here the CDR3 DNA reads TGCGCCAGCAGCCAAGTTAAAGGGGGACCTGGCTACACCTTC. Its translation: CASSQVKGGPGYTF.

J is TRBJ2-7 and V is TRBV20-1; a weak D match, TRBD2 (6 bases). The CDR3 spans 14 residues. The germline V gene has CDR1 DFQATT and CDR2 SNEGSKA (reference sequence). V lost 6 bases, J lost 6 bases, and 21 bases lay in between. In DNA form, the CDR3 reads TGCAGTGCCACCTTGTTTCCGGGAGCTGGCGAGCAGTACTTC. It specifies CSATLFPGAGEQYF.

The chain combines TRBV12-3 or TRBV12-4 with TRBJ1-1; weak D call: TRBD1 (5 bases). Trimming removed 4 bases at V and 5 bases at J, with 17 bases between. The CDR3 is 15 residues long. Written as DNA, the CDR3 is TGTGCCAGCAGTTCGACCCTGGGACCCTTGACTGAAGCTTTCTTT. Amino acids: CASSSTLGPLTEAFF.

V usage is TRBV7-2 and J usage is TRBJ2-1; tentatively, D is TRBD1 (5 bases). Germline V gene lookup returns CDR1 SGHTA and CDR2 FQGNSA. CDR3 size: 13 residues. The V gene lost 3 bases and the J gene lost 9 bases, with 12 bases spanning the gap. The CDR3 sequence: CASSLGPASEQFF. The CDR3 DNA reads TGTGCCAGCAGCTTGGGGCCCGCAAGTGAGCAGTTCTTC.

The chain links TRBV12-3 or TRBV12-4 to TRBJ2-2; the D is unclear. The CDR3 totals 16 residues. Trimming shortened V by 7 bases and J by 5 bases, and 20 bases separated the two germline ends. In DNA form, the CDR3 reads TGTGCCAGCACCCCCCGGGCCGGAACGAGAACCGGGGAGCTGTTTTTT. Translation gives CASTPRAGTRTGELFF.

This clonotype has more than one count but fewer than ten. The chain employs TRBV29-1 and TRBJ2-7; 8 bases agree with TRBD2. Germline V gene lookup returns CDR1 SQVTM and CDR2 ANQGSEA. The CDR3 loop spans 13 amino acids. V gave up 7 bases and J gave up 3 bases; unmatched junction bases: 8. CDR3 region: CSAAGGGNYEQYF. The CDR3 DNA follows: TGCAGCGCGGCCGGGGGGGGGAACTACGAGCAGTACTTC.

V and J are TRBV5-1 and TRBJ2-1, with 12 positions matching TRBD2. V shed 3 bases, J shed 0 bases, and the junction held 10 bases outside the gene matches. CDR1 is SGHRS and CDR2 is YFSETQ in the germline V gene. The CDR3 contains 19 residues. This CDR3 reads CASSSRLASGRASYNEQFF. CDR3 sequence (DNA): TGCGCCAGCAGCTCTAGGTTGGCTAGCGGGAGGGCCTCCTACAATGAGCAGTTCTTC.

This clonotype was detected only a few times. The chain is built from TRBV6-2 or TRBV6-3 and TRBJ1-5; maybe TRBD1 (5 bases). Germline lookup yields CDR1 MNHEY and CDR2 SVGEGT. The CDR3 contains 14 residues. V dropped 7 bases and J dropped 4 bases, with 14 bases sitting between them. CDR3 region: CASKLRAGNQPQHF. In DNA form, the CDR3 reads TGTGCCAGCAAGTTAAGGGCAGGGAATCAGCCCCAGCATTTT.

The chain couples TRBV7-9 to TRBJ2-7; D unclear. The ends were cut back, 8 bases at V and 2 bases at J, with 4 bases in the middle. Germline CDR1 SEHNR, CDR2 FQNEAQ (reference sequence). This CDR3 contains 10 residues. The CDR3 sequence: CASGTYEQYF. The CDR3 region has the DNA TGTGCCAGCGGAACCTACGAGCAGTACTTC.

This rearrangement joins TRBV7-9 to TRBJ2-7; tentative D call: TRBD1 (7 bases). Trimming left V 1 base short and J 6 bases short, with 10 bases between. This CDR3 region has 13 residues. The V gene's germline CDR1 is SEHNR and CDR2 FQNEAQ (reference sequence). DNA of the CDR3: TGTGCCAGCAGCTTAGTGGAGGGGGCCGAGCAGTACTTC. As protein: CASSLVEGAEQYF.

The rearrangement uses TRBV20-1 and TRBJ2-2, with 9 positions matching TRBD1. The germline CDR1 and CDR2 sequences are DFQATT and SNEGSKA (reference sequence). This CDR3 region has 13 residues. V lost 5 bases to trimming and J lost 8 bases; unmatched junction nucleotides: 6. In DNA, the CDR3 is TGCAGTGCTGCTCGGGGACAGGGAGGGGAGCTGTTTTTT. Protein sequence: CSAARGQGGELFF.

The sample holds a few counts of this clonotype. V usage is TRBV4-1 and J usage is TRBJ2-3, with D possibly being TRBD1 or TRBD2 (5 bases each). The germline CDR1 and CDR2 sequences are MGHRA and YSYEKL. The CDR3 is made up of 16 amino acids. V was trimmed by 0 bases and J by 3 bases, leaving 13 bases between them. DNA of the CDR3: TGCGCCAGCAGCCAAGATGGGACCTTGAGGACAGATACGCAGTATTTT. Its translation: CASSQDGTLRTDTQYF.

The rearrangement joins TRBV10-2 to TRBJ2-7; TRBD1 aligns across 9 bases. CDR1 and CDR2 (germline): WSHSY, SAAADI. J was trimmed by 4 bases and V by 6 bases; bases with no gene match: 1. This CDR3 has 12 amino acids. The CDR3 nucleotides are TGCGCCAGCAGCGGACAGGGGTACGAGCAGTACTTC. It yields the protein CASSGQGYEQYF.

This clonotype occurred many times. The chain carries TRBV7-3 and TRBJ2-3, with 13 bases that match TRBD2. The CDR3 totals 15 residues. Looked up from germline, CDR1 is SGHTA and CDR2 is FQGTGA. V shed 4 bases and J 4 bases; nucleotides not matched to a gene: 2. The CDR3 here is CASSSGLAGADTQYF. Written as DNA, the CDR3 is TGTGCCAGCAGCTCAGGACTAGCGGGGGCAGATACGCAGTATTTT.

The V and J genes are TRBV20-1 and TRBJ2-4; 7 bases agree with TRBD1. V gave up 6 bases and J gave up 1 base; unmatched junction bases: 9. This CDR3 has 15 amino acids. The germline V gene has CDR1 DFQATT and CDR2 SNEGSKA (reference sequence). CDR3 sequence: CSARVGQPAKNIQYF. The DNA of the CDR3 is TGCAGTGCCAGGGTGGGACAGCCGGCCAAAAACATTCAGTACTTC.

The rearrangement links TRBV5-1 to TRBJ2-1, with D unresolved. This CDR3 has 14 amino acids. V lost 0 bases to trimming and J lost 4 bases, with 8 bases between them. The germline gives CDR1 SGHRS, CDR2 YFSETQ. The CDR3 DNA reads TGCGCCAGCAGCTTGGCTGGGCAATACAATGAGCAGTTCTTC. Translated: CASSLAGQYNEQFF. Variable domain in full (rest from reference TRBV5-1 and TRBJ2-1): KAGVTQTPRYLIKTRGQQVTLSCSPISGHRSVSWYQQTPGQGLQFLFEYFSETQRNKGNFPGRFSGRQFSNSRSEMNVSTLELGDSALYLCASSLAGQYNEQFFGPGTRLTVL.

This sequence joins TRBV7-2 and TRBJ1-2, with D perhaps matching TRBD1 (6 bases). CDR1 is SGHTA and CDR2 is FQGNSA in the germline V gene. Between the trimmed V and J ends, which lost 4 bases and 8 bases, there was a span of 14 bases. The CDR3 is 13 amino acids. The CDR3 DNA is TGTGCCAGCAGCTCCCCCTCGGGGGCGGGCTACACCTTC. The encoded protein is CASSSPSGAGYTF. The full variable domain, with the rest looked up from reference TRBV7-2 and TRBJ1-2, is GAGVSQSPSNKVTEKGKDVELRCDPISGHTALYWYRQSLGQGLEFLIYFQGNSAPDKSGLPSDRFSAERTGGSVSTLTIQRTQQEDSAVYLCASSSPSGAGYTFGSGTRLTVV.

CDR3 residues: CASSLLGITGELFF. DNA for the CDR3: TGCGCCAGCAGCTTGCTAGGGATCACCGGGGAGCTGTTTTTT. V is TRBV5-1 and J is TRBJ2-2, with D unresolved. CDR1 and CDR2 (germline): SGHRS, YFSETQ. The CDR3 has 14 residues. The V end lost 1 base, the J end lost 4 bases, and 8 bases lay between the germline ends.

This clonotype turned up a few times. This chain links TRBV4-1 with TRBJ1-4, with 9 positions matching TRBD1. This CDR3 spans 15 amino acids. Germline CDR1 MGHRA, CDR2 YSYEKL. V lost 0 bases to trimming and J lost 6 bases; unmatched junction nucleotides: 2. CDR3 in DNA: TGCGCCAGCAGCCAAGATTGGACAGGGGATGAAAAACTGTTTTTT. The encoded protein is CASSQDWTGDEKLFF.